The text below deals with one TCR beta chain. The antigen is unknown. Sequenced by immunoSEQ multiplex PCR; TCRdb stores in-frame clones only, minus some. The sample yields fewer than 75,000 clones, about 85% seen once. This sample is part of a study of T cell responses to AZD1222 COVID-19 vaccine. The CDR3 contains 16 residues. The V gene lost 0 bases and the J gene lost 3 bases, with 15 bases spanning the gap. CDR1 SGHRS and CDR2 YFSETQ come from the germline V gene. Notes on the study in general: White British ancestry dominated among donors, who included more females, and clonal diversity was possibly underestimated. Seropositive at baseline were only a handful of AZD1222 recipients. It was only after the peak T cell response that any repertoires were sampled. Two doses of AZD1222 preceded a rise in Spike-specific TCR breadth and depth.

The chain is built from TRBV5-1 and TRBJ1-1; D is perhaps TRBD1 (6 bases). The specimen was peripheral blood, collected on day 0 of AZD1222 vaccination. This receptor was taken from an adult in good health. CDR3 region: CASSLEGRGWDTEAFF. The CDR3 nucleotides read TGCGCCAGCAGCTTGGAAGGCAGGGGATGGGACACTGAAGCTTTCTTT.